The 24 T cell receptor beta chains listed next were all sequenced from one sample in a study of chemoradiotherapy in HPV16-positive cancers. Libraries were prepared by immunoSEQ multiplex PCR; TCRdb keeps only in-frame clonotypes and omits some of them. The sample holds 30,000 to 50,000 clones, around 80% seen once. The sample was blood, taken from a patient who underwent chemoradiotherapy. Every receptor here comes from a human donor with HPV-associated anogenital cancer.

The rearrangement joins TRBV6-5 to TRBJ1-2; D gene uncertain. The V and J ends lost 6 bases and 1 base respectively, with 15 bases between them. The CDR3 is made up of 15 amino acids. Germline lookup yields CDR1 MNHEY and CDR2 SVGAGI. The DNA of the CDR3 is TGTGCCAGCAGCCAGGACGGCCCATTTAACTATGGCTACACCTTC. Protein sequence: CASSQDGPFNYGYTF.

The V and J genes are TRBV14 and TRBJ1-1; D unresolved. CDR1 and CDR2 from the germline V gene are SGHDN and FVKESK. The CDR3 spans 13 residues. V was clipped by 1 base and J by 4 bases, with 7 bases between them. The CDR3 region is CASSQVTGTEAFF. The CDR3, as DNA: TGTGCCAGCAGCCAAGTAACGGGCACTGAAGCTTTCTTT.

The rearrangement links TRBV11-2 to TRBJ2-5; no firm D call. V lost 5 bases, J lost 3 bases, and 16 bases lay in between. CDR1 is SGHAT, CDR2 FQNNGV, per germline. This CDR3 is built from 15 residues. The CDR3 nucleotides are TGTGCCAGCAGCCGATCCGACCCCCGCGAAGAGACCCAGTACTTC. As protein: CASSRSDPREETQYF. Filled out from reference TRBV11-2 and TRBJ2-5, the complete variable domain reads EAGVAQSPRYKIIEKRQSVAFWCNPISGHATLYWYQQILGQGPKLLIQFQNNGVVDDSQLPKDRFSAERLKGVDSTLKIQPAKLEDSAVYLCASSRSDPREETQYFGPGTRLLVL.

The rearrangement links TRBV2 to TRBJ1-6; 8 bases line up with TRBD1. This CDR3 spans 15 amino acids. V lost 6 bases, J lost 7 bases, and 8 bases stayed unmatched. Germline V gene sequence: CDR1 SNHLY, CDR2 FYNNEI. The CDR3, as DNA: TGTGCCAGCAGCCCACAGGGGGTTGGCAATTCACCCCTCCACTTT. Translation: CASSPQGVGNSPLHF.

CDR3 protein: CASSPVVRSQQYF. Here the CDR3 DNA reads TGTGCCAGCAGCCCAGTCGTACGATCTCAGCAGTACTTC. The rearrangement uses TRBV14 and TRBJ2-7; D not certain. Per germline, CDR1 SGHDN and CDR2 FVKESK. The ends were cut back, 4 bases at V and 8 bases at J, with 15 bases in the middle. This CDR3 region has 13 residues.

The chain is built from TRBV7-2 and TRBJ1-2, with D unclear. V was cut by 0 bases and J by 8 bases, with 10 bases left in between. The CDR3 consists of 13 residues. Germline CDR1 SGHTA, CDR2 FQGNSA. CDR3 nucleotides: TGTGCCAGCAGCTTAGCTTTTGGCGGCGGCTACACCTTC. It translates to CASSLAFGGGYTF. Full variable domain (remainder filled in from reference TRBV7-2 and TRBJ1-2): GAGVSQSPSNKVTEKGKDVELRCDPISGHTALYWYRQSLGQGLEFLIYFQGNSAPDKSGLPSDRFSAERTGGSVSTLTIQRTQQEDSAVYLCASSLAFGGGYTFGSGTRLTVV.

This clone was seen a few times. The chain is built from TRBV2 and TRBJ1-6; D is uncertain. The germline gives CDR1 SNHLY, CDR2 FYNNEI. The CDR3 covers 15 residues. Trimming shortened V by 4 bases and J by 4 bases, and 11 bases separated the two germline ends. The CDR3 bases are TGTGCCAGCAGTGGGGGAGGGCCGTATAATTCACCCCTCCACTTT. It specifies CASSGGGPYNSPLHF.

The rearrangement links TRBV10-3 to TRBJ1-1; TRBD1 agrees at 8 bases. Germline CDR1 ENHRY, CDR2 SYGVKD. V lost 2 bases, J lost 4 bases, and 6 bases stayed unmatched. There are 15 residues in the CDR3. The CDR3 DNA follows: TGTGCCATCAGTGAGCGACAGGGGAGCGGCACTGAAGCTTTCTTT. Its protein is CAISERQGSGTEAFF.

The chain links TRBV29-1 to TRBJ1-2, with a tentative D call TRBD1 (6 bases). Germline V gene data show CDR1 as SQVTM and CDR2 as ANQGSEA. The CDR3 is 13 amino acids. Trimming cost V 5 bases and J 7 bases, with 17 bases left between them. The CDR3 DNA reads TGCAGCGTTACCCCCCCGACAGGATCTGGCTACACCTTC. It specifies CSVTPPTGSGYTF. The full variable domain, its missing parts supplied by reference TRBV29-1 and TRBJ1-2, is SAVISQKPSRDICQRGTSLTIQCQVDSQVTMMFWYRQQPGQSLTLIATANQGSEATYESGFVIDKFPISRPNLTFSTLTVSNMSPEDSSIYLCSVTPPTGSGYTFGSGTRLTVV.

The chain uses TRBV7-9 and TRBJ2-3, with 12 bases fitting TRBD2. The V gene's germline CDR1 is SEHNR and CDR2 FQNEAQ (reference sequence). This CDR3 has 16 residues. V shed 4 bases, J shed 1 base, and the junction held 3 bases outside the gene matches. The CDR3 is CASSSRTSGGTDTQYF. DNA of the CDR3: TGTGCCAGCAGCTCCCGGACTAGCGGGGGCACAGATACGCAGTATTTT.

The chain has TRBV7-8 and TRBJ2-7; 12 bases align to TRBD2. Germline values: CDR1 SGHVS, CDR2 FQNEAQ. The V segment lost 1 base and the J segment 0 bases; nucleotides outside the gene matches: 10. The CDR3 sequence is 19 residues long. The CDR3: CASSLGLAGASLISYEQYF. The CDR3 DNA follows: TGTGCCAGCAGCTTAGGACTAGCGGGGGCCTCCTTAATCTCCTACGAGCAGTACTTC.

In this sample, this clone turned up a few times. The chain recombines TRBV19 with TRBJ1-5; D is unresolved. V lost 4 bases, J lost 3 bases, and 7 bases lay in between. CDR1 is LNHDA, CDR2 SQIVND, per germline (reference sequence). The CDR3 totals 13 residues. The CDR3 loop is CASSTKANQPQHF. The CDR3 region has the DNA TGTGCCAGTAGTACGAAGGCCAATCAGCCCCAGCATTTT.

The chain joins TRBV27 to TRBJ1-2; a possible D gene is TRBD1 (5 bases). Per the germline V gene, CDR1 is MNHEY and CDR2 is SMNVEV (reference sequence). Trimming took off 2 bases at V and 4 bases at J, with 11 bases between the two ends. The CDR3 is made up of 14 amino acids. The CDR3 nucleotides are TGTGCCAGCAGTTTAAGGGACCCTAGCTATGGCTACACCTTC. Its protein is CASSLRDPSYGYTF.

The genes are TRBV14 and TRBJ2-7; D is possibly TRBD2 (5 bases). Trimming left V 1 base short and J 4 bases short, with 20 bases between. This CDR3 comprises 17 residues. CDR1 is SGHDN and CDR2 is FVKESK in the germline V gene. The CDR3 here is CASSQGVGNSFTYEQYF. The DNA for the CDR3 is TGTGCCAGCAGCCAAGGAGTCGGGAATTCCTTCACTTACGAGCAGTACTTC.

The rearrangement links TRBV2 to TRBJ1-3; 7 bases are a match to TRBD1. Trimming removed 6 bases from V and 9 bases from J; junction bases left unmatched: 11. The CDR3 consists of 14 residues. Germline assignment: CDR1 SNHLY and CDR2 FYNNEI. CDR3 nucleotides: TGTGCCAGCAGCGCGACAGGGCCGCGGGGCACCATATATTTT. Protein sequence: CASSATGPRGTIYF.

This chain uses TRBV5-6 with TRBJ2-6, with D uncertain. CDR1 is SGHDT, CDR2 YYEEEE, per germline. CDR3 length: 13 amino acids. Trimming pared 2 bases from V and 1 base from J, leaving 1 base between. The CDR3 protein is CASSFSGANVLTF. CDR3 nucleotides: TGTGCCAGCAGCTTTTCTGGGGCCAACGTCCTGACTTTC.

This sequence joins TRBV5-4 and TRBJ1-4, with TRBD1 matching 7 bases. The CDR3 is made up of 14 amino acids. CDR1 and CDR2 from the germline V gene are SGHNT and YYREEE (reference sequence). V shed 4 bases and J 4 bases; nucleotides not matched to a gene: 4. The CDR3 loop is CASSGGTVNEKLFF. The CDR3 DNA sequence: TGTGCCAGCAGCGGCGGGACAGTTAATGAAAAACTGTTTTTT.

The chain joins TRBV6-1 to TRBJ1-5; no reliable D call. This CDR3 region has 12 residues. The V gene lost 0 bases and the J gene lost 4 bases, with 1 base spanning the gap. Germline V CDR1 and CDR2: MNHNS, SASEGT. CDR3 sequence (DNA): TGTGCCAGCAGTGAAGCAAATCAGCCCCAGCATTTT. Residues: CASSEANQPQHF.

This clone appeared a few times. V is TRBV2 and J is TRBJ2-2; 8 bases map to TRBD2. Germline V gene lookup returns CDR1 SNHLY and CDR2 FYNNEI. The V and J ends lost 2 bases and 4 bases, in that order; junction bases with no gene match: 6. The CDR3 extends over 16 amino acids. CDR3 amino acids: CASSESGGAGTGELFF. The CDR3 DNA reads as TGTGCCAGCAGTGAATCGGGGGGGGCTGGCACCGGGGAGCTGTTTTTT.

This clone was seen a few times. The chain recombines TRBV9 with TRBJ2-2; maybe TRBD2 (6 bases). This CDR3 has 15 residues. Per germline, CDR1 SGDLS and CDR2 YYNGEE. The germline V and J ends were trimmed by 4 bases and 4 bases, with 14 bases remaining between them. The CDR3 coding sequence is TGTGCCAGCAGCCCGCGGGGCTTGGGCACCGGGGAGCTGTTTTTT. This sequence encodes CASSPRGLGTGELFF.

The table lists this clone with a count of one. The V and J genes are TRBV7-3 and TRBJ2-3, with D perhaps given as TRBD1 or TRBD2 (5 bases each). The CDR3 loop spans 13 amino acids. CDR1 and CDR2 (germline): SGHTA, FQGTGA. V was shortened by 5 bases and J by 2 bases, with 8 bases between the two germline ends. For the CDR3, the DNA is TGTGCCAGCAGCCCCGGGACCACAGATACGCAGTATTTT. It yields the protein CASSPGTTDTQYF.

This clone was seen a handful of times. The genes are TRBV27 and TRBJ1-1, with D possibly TRBD1 on 6 matching bases. Looked up from germline, CDR1 is MNHEY and CDR2 is SMNVEV (reference sequence). Trimming left V 7 bases short and J 3 bases short, with 15 bases between. This CDR3 region has 14 residues. CDR3 nucleotides: TGTGCCAGCAAGGACTTGGGGGCCCACACTGAAGCTTTCTTT. Protein sequence: CASKDLGAHTEAFF.

The rearrangement links TRBV11-2 to TRBJ2-1; no definite D call. The CDR3 is made up of 10 amino acids. Germline V gene lookup returns CDR1 SGHAT and CDR2 FQNNGV. V lost 5 bases and J lost 10, with 6 bases in between. CDR3 residues: CASSPSEQFF. In DNA, the CDR3 is TGTGCCAGCAGCCCGTCCGAGCAGTTCTTC.

This clone showed up just a few times. The chain is built from TRBV7-6 and TRBJ1-5; D may be TRBD1 (5 bases). Between the trimmed V and J ends, which lost 2 bases and 10 bases, there was a span of 15 bases. CDR1 and CDR2 from the germline V gene are SGHVS and FNYEAQ. The CDR3 extends over 14 amino acids. This chain's CDR3 is CASSLSNVGAPQHF. As DNA, the CDR3 is TGTGCCAGCAGCTTATCGAATGTAGGGGCTCCCCAGCATTTT.